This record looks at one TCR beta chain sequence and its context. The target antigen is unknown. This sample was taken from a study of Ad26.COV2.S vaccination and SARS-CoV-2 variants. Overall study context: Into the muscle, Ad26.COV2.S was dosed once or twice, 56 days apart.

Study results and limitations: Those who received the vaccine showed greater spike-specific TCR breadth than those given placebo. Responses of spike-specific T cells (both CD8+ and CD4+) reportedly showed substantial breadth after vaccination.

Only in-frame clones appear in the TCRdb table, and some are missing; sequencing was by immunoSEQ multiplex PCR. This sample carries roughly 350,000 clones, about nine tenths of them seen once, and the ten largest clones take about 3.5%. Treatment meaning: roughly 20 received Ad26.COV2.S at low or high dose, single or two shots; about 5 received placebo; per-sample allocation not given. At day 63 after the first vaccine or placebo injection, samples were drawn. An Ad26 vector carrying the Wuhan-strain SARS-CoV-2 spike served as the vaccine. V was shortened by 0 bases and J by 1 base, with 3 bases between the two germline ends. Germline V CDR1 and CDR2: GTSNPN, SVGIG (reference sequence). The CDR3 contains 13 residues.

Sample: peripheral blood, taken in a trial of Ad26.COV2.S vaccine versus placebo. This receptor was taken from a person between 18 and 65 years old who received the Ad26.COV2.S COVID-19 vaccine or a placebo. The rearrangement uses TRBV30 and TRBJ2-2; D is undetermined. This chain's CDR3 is CAWSVWNTGELFF. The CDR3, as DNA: TGTGCCTGGAGTGTGTGGAACACCGGGGAGCTGTTTTTT.